The present entry profiles one TCR beta chain with its context. This specimen belongs to a study of glioma-infiltrating T cells after dendritic cell vaccination. The overall study: Glioblastoma patients came from Phase I and II dendritic cell vaccination trials. The vaccine used monocyte-derived dendritic cells pulsed overnight with autologous tumor lysate.

The PCR used 60 V beta and 13 J beta primers. Some clones are missing from TCRdb's copy, which holds only in-frame ones; the method was immunoSEQ multiplex PCR. The sample holds about 38,000 clones; approximately 84% are singletons and the top ten take about 8%. The sequence derives from a human donor with glioblastoma. The specimen comprised blood, sampled before dendritic cell vaccination.

CDR3 region: CASSPGGSTSNEKLFF. The CDR3 coding sequence is TGCGCCAGCAGCCCTGGTGGCTCAACTAGCAATGAAAAACTGTTTTTT. V and J are TRBV5-1 and TRBJ1-4; D is unresolved. Germline V gene sequence: CDR1 SGHRS, CDR2 YFSETQ. Trimming took off 4 bases at V and 5 bases at J, with 18 bases between the two ends. The CDR3 contains 16 residues. The full variable domain, with the rest looked up from reference TRBV5-1 and TRBJ1-4, is KAGVTQTPRYLIKTRGQQVTLSCSPISGHRSVSWYQQTPGQGLQFLFEYFSETQRNKGNFPGRFSGRQFSNSRSEMNVSTLELGDSALYLCASSPGGSTSNEKLFFGSGTQLSVL.